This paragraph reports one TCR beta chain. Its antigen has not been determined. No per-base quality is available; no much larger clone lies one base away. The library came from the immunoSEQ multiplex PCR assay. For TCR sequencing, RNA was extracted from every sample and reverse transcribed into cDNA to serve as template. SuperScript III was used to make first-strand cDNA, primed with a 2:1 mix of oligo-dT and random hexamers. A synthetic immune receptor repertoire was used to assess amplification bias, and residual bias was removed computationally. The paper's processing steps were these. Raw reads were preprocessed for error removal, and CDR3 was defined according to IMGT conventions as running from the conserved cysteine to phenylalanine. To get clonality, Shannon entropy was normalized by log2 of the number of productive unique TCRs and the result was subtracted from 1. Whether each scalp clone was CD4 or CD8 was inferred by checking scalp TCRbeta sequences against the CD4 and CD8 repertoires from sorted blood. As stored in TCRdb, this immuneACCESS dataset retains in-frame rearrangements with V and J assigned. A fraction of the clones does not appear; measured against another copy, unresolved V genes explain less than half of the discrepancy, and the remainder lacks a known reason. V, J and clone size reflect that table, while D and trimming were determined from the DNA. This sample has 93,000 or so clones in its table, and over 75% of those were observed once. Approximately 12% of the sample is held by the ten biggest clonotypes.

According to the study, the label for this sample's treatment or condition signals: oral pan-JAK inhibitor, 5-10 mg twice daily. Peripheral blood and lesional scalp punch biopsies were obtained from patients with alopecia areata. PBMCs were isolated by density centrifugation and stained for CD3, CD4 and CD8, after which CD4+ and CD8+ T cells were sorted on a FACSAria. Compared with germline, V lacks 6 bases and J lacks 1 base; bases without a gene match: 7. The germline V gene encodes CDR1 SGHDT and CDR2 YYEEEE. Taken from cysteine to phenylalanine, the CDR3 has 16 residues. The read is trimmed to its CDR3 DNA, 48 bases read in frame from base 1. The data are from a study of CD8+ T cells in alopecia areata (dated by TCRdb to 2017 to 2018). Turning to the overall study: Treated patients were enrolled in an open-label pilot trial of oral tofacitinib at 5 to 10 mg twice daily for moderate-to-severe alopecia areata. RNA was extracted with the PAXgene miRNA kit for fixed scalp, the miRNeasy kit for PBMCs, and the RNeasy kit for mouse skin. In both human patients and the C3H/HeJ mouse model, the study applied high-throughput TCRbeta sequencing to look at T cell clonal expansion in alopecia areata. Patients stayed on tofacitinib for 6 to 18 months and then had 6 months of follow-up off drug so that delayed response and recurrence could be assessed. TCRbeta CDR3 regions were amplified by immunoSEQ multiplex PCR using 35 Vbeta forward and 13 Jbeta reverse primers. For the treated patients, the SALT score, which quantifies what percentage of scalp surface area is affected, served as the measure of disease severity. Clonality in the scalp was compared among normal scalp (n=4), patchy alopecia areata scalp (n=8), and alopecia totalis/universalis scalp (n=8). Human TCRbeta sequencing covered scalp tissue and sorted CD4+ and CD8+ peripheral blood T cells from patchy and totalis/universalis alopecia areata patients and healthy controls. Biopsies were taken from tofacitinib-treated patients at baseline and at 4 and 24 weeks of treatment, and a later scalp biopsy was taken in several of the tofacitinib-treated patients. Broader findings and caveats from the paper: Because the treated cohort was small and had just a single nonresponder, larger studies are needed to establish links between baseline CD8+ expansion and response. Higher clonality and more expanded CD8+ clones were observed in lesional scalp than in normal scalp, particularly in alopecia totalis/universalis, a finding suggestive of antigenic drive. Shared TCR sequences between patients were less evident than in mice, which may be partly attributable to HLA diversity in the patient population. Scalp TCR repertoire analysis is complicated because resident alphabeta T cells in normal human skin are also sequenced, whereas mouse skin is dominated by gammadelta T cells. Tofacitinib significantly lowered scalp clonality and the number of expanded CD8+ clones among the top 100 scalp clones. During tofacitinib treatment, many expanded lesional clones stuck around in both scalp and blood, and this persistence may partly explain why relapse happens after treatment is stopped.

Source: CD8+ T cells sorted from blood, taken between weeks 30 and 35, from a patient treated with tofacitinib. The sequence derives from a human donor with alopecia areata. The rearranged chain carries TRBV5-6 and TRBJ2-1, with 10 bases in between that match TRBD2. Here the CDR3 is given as CASTFKLAGSYNEQFF. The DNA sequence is TGTGCCAGCACCTTTAAACTAGCGGGGTCCTACAATGAGCAGTTCTTC.